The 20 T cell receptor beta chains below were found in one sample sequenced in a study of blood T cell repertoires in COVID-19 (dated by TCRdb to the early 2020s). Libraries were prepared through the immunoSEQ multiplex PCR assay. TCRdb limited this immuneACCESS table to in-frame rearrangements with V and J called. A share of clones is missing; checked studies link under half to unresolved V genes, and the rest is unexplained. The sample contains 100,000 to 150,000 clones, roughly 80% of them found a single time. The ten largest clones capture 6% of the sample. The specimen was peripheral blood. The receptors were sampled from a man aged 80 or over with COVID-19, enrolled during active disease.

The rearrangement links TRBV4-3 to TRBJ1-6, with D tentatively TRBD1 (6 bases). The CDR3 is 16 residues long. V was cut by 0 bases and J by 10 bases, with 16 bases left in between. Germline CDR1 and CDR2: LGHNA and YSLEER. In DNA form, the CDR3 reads TGCGCCAGCAGCCAAGAACAGGGATTAATTGGGTCACCCCTCCACTTT. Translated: CASSQEQGLIGSPLHF.

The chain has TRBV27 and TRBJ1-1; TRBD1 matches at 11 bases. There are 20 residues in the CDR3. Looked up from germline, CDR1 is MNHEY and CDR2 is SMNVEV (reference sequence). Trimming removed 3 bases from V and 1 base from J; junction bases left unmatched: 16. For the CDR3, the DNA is TGTGCCAGCAGTTTCTCTGCGGACGGCACCGGGACAGGGGGGAACACTGAAGCTTTCTTT. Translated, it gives CASSFSADGTGTGGNTEAFF.

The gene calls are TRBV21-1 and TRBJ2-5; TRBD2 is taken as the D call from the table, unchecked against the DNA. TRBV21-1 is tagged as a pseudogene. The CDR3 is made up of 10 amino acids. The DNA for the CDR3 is TGTGCCAGCACCAAGGACTCAATGTACTTC. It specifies CASTKDSMYF.

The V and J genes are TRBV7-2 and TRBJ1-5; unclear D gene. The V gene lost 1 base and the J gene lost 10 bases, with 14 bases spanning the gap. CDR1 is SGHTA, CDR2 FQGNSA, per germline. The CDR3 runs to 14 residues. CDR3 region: CASSLVAAEGPQHF. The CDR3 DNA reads TGTGCCAGCAGCTTAGTAGCTGCCGAGGGTCCCCAGCATTTT. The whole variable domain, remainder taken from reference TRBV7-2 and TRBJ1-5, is GAGVSQSPSNKVTEKGKDVELRCDPISGHTALYWYRQSLGQGLEFLIYFQGNSAPDKSGLPSDRFSAERTGGSVSTLTIQRTQQEDSAVYLCASSLVAAEGPQHFGDGTRLSIL.

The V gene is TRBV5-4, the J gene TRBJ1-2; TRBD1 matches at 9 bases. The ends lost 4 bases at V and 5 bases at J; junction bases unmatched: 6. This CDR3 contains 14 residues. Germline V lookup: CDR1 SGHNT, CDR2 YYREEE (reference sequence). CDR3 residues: CASSQQGAHYGYTF. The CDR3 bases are TGTGCCAGCAGCCAACAGGGGGCCCATTATGGCTACACCTTC. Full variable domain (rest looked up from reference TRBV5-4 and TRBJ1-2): ETGVTQSPTHLIKTRGQQVTLRCSSQSGHNTVSWYQQALGQGPQFIFQYYREEENGRGNFPPRFSGLQFPNYSSELNVNALELDDSALYLCASSQQGAHYGYTFGSGTRLTVV.

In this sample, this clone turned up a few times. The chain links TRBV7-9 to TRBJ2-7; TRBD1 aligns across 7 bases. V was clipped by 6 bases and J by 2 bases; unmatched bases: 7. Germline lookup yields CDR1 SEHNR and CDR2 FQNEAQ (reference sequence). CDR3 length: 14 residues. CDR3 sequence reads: CASSSGTVAYEQYF. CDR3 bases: TGTGCCAGCAGTTCCGGGACAGTAGCCTACGAGCAGTACTTC.

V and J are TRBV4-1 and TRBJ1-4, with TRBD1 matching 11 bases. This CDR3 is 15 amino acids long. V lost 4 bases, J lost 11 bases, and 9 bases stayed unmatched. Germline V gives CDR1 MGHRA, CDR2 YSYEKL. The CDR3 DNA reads TGCGCCAGCAGCCTGGACAGGGGGCTTGGTGGGAAACTGTTTTTT. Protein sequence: CASSLDRGLGGKLFF.

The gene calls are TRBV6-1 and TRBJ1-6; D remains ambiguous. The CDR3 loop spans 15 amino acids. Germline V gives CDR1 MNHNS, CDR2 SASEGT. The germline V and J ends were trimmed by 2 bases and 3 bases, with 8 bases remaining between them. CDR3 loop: CASSEIQNYNSPLHF. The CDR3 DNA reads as TGTGCCAGCAGTGAAATTCAGAACTATAATTCACCCCTCCACTTT.

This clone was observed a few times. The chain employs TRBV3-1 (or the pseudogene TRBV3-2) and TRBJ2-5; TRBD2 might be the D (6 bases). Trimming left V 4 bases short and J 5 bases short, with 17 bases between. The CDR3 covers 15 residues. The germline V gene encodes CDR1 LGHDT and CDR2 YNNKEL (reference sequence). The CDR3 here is CASSRGVTRRETQYF. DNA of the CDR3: TGTGCCAGCAGCCGGGGGGTTACTAGGCGGGAGACCCAGTACTTC.

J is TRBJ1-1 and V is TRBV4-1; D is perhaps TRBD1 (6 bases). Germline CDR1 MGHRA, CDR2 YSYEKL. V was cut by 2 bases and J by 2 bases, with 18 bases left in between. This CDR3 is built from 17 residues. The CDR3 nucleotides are TGCGCCAGCAGCCAAAATAACAGGGTAGAATTCAACACTGAAGCTTTCTTT. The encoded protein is CASSQNNRVEFNTEAFF.

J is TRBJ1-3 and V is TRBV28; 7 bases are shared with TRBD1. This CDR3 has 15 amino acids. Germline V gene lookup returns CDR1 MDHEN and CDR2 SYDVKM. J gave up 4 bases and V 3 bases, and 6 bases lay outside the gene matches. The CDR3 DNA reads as TGTGCCAGCAGTTTCCAGGGGACAGAGGGAAACACCATATATTTT. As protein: CASSFQGTEGNTIYF.

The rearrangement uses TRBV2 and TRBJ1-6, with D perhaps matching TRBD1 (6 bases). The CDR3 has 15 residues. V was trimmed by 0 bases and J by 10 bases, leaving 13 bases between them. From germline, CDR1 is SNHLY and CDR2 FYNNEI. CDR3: CASSEALRDTSPLHF. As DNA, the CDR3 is TGTGCCAGCAGTGAAGCGCTTAGGGACACCTCACCCCTCCACTTT.

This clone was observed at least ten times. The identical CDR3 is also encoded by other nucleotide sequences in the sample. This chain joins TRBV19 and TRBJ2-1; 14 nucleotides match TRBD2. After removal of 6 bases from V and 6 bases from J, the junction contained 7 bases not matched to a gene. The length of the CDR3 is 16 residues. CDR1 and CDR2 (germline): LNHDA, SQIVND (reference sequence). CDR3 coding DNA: TGTGCCAGTAGCTGGGGACTAGCGGGAGTTGGCAATGAGCAGTTCTTC. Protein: CASSWGLAGVGNEQFF.

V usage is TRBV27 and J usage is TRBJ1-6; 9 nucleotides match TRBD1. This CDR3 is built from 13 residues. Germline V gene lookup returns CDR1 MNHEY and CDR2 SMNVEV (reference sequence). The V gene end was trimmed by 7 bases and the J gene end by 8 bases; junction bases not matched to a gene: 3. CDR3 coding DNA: TGTGCCAGCACGGACAGGGGTGATTCACCCCTCCACTTT. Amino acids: CASTDRGDSPLHF.

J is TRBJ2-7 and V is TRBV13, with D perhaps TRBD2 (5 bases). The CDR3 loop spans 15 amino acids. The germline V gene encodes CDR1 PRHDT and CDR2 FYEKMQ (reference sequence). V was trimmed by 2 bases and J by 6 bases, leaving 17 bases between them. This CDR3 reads CASSLKFHAGSEQYF. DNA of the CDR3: TGTGCCAGCAGCTTAAAGTTCCACGCGGGCTCCGAGCAGTACTTC.

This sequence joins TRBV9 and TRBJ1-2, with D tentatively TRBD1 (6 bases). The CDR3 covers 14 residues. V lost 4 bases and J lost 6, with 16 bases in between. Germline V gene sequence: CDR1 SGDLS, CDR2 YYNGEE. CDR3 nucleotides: TGTGCCAGCAGCCCCCCTACAGGGCCCGATGGCTACACCTTC. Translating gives CASSPPTGPDGYTF. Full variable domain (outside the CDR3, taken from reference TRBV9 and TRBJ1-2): DSGVTQTPKHLITATGQRVTLRCSPRSGDLSVYWYQQSLDQGLQFLIQYYNGEERAKGNILERFSAQQFPDLHSELNLSSLELGDSALYFCASSPPTGPDGYTFGSGTRLTVV.

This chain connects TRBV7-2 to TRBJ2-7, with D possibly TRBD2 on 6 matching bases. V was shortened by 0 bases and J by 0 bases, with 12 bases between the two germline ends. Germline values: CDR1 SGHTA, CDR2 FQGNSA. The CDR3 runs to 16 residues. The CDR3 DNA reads TGTGCCAGCAGCTTAGCGGCTAGCGTTAGCTCCTACGAGCAGTACTTC. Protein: CASSLAASVSSYEQYF.

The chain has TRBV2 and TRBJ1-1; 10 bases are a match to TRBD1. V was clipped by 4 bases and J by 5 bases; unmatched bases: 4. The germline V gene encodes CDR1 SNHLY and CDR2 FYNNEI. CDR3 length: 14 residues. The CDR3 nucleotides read TGTGCCAGCAGTGGACAGGGGGCGTGGACTGAAGCTTTCTTT. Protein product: CASSGQGAWTEAFF.

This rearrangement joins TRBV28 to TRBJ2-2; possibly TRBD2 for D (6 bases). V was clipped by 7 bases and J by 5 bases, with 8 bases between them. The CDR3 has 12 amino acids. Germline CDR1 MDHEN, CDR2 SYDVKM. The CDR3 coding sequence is TGTGCCAGCAACGGGAGAACCGGGGAGCTGTTTTTT. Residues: CASNGRTGELFF.

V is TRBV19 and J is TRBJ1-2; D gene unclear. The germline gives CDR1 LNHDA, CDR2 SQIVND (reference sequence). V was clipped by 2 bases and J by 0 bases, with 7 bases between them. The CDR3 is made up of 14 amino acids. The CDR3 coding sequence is TGTGCCAGTAGTATACCGGTGACTAACTATGGCTACACCTTC. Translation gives CASSIPVTNYGYTF.